Below are 8 T cell receptor beta chains sequenced from a single sample in a study of tumor-infiltrating lymphocytes in primary liver carcinoma (dated by TCRdb to 2016 to 2017). Without any cell sorting, total RNA and DNA were extracted together from around 20-30 mg of bulk tissue using the AllPrep DNA/RNA mini kit. The data were produced on an Illumina HiSeq 2500. Using a constant-region primer and ProtoScript II reverse transcriptase, TCRbeta-specific cDNA was reverse-transcribed from around 500 ng total RNA. Construction of the TCRbeta libraries relied on three nested rounds of multiplex PCR, following a slightly modified ARM-PCR procedure. Each of the first two PCR rounds ran for approximately 10 cycles and used multiplex TRBV1-TRBV30 forward primers together with a Cbeta reverse primer. TCRdb handled the public reads itself, with Q25 trimming in fastp and clone calling in MiXCR, and kept productive beta chains. A single entry per CDR3 protein holds the most common genes and DNA from its merged rows. A total of roughly 48,000 distinct CDR3 sequences appear in this sample, around three quarters of them only once. Approximately 30% of the sample is held by the ten biggest clonotypes.

What was sequenced was liver tumor tissue from sampling region 3. Interpreted using the paper, the cell subset or site label stands for: tumor region T3, left-lateral pole. The receptors stem from a man aged 40-49 years with primary liver carcinoma and hepatitis B virus infection.

The chain links TRBV4-1 to TRBJ2-1, with 8 bases fitting TRBD1. Germline CDR1 and CDR2: MGHRA and YSYEKL. The V and J ends lost 3 bases and 16 bases, in that order; junction bases with no gene match: 20. The CDR3 loop spans 16 amino acids. For the CDR3, the DNA is TGCGCCAGCAGCCATCCGCAGGGGGCGAATTATAATGGGCATTTCTTC. Translated: CASSHPQGANYNGHFF.

About this clonotype: One end of the junction does not line up with germline, which may come from a read error. The V and J genes are TRBV6-2 or TRBV6-3 and TRBJ2-1, with D unresolved. The length of the CDR3 is 14 residues. Germline V lookup: CDR1 MNHEY, CDR2 SVGEGT. The CDR3 here is CVSTRCPLYNEKFF. The CDR3 DNA reads TGTGTCAGCACCAGGTGCCCTCTTTACAATGAGAAGTTCTTC.

This clonotype was observed once. The junction departs from the called germline gene at one end, perhaps through a read error. The V gene is TRBV7-8, the J gene TRBJ2-1; TRBD1 agrees at 11 bases. Looked up from germline, CDR1 is SGHVS and CDR2 is FQNEAQ. This CDR3 spans 16 amino acids. The DNA for the CDR3 is TGCACCAGCAGCCCGCCCGGGGACAGGGGGTACAATGAGCAGTTCTTC. Amino acids: CTSSPPGDRGYNEQFF.

A remark on this clonotype: One end of the junction does not line up with germline, which may come from a read error. The chain uses TRBV5-4 and TRBJ2-1, with 7 bases that match TRBD2. The V gene's germline CDR1 is SGHNT and CDR2 YYREEE (reference sequence). The CDR3 has 15 residues. CDR3 protein: CANSGRLAGYNEQFF. The CDR3 DNA reads as TGTGCCAACAGCGGTCGACTAGCTGGGTACAATGAGCAGTTCTTC.

The chain couples TRBV13 to TRBJ1-1; D remains ambiguous. CDR1 PRHDT and CDR2 FYEKMQ come from the germline V gene (reference sequence). The CDR3 extends over 12 amino acids. CDR3 in DNA: TGTGTCAGTAGCTTAGCCCGCACTGAAGCTTTCTTT. Translation: CVSSLARTEAFF.

The chain uses TRBV6-1 and TRBJ2-1; D gene unclear. The CDR3 is 11 amino acids. Per germline, CDR1 MNHNS and CDR2 SASEGT. V dropped 8 bases and J dropped 10 bases, with 12 bases sitting between them. As DNA, the CDR3 is TGTGCCAGCTACCTTCCGACAGAGCAGTTCTTC. Its protein is CASYLPTEQFF.

The J gene is TRBJ1-5, the V gene TRBV20-1, with TRBD1 as a possible D gene (5 bases). From germline, CDR1 is DFQATT and CDR2 SNEGSKA (reference sequence). V shed 3 bases and J shed 0 bases, with 6 bases lying between them. This CDR3 is built from 13 residues. CDR3 loop: CSASGTSNQPQHF. The CDR3 DNA reads as TGCAGTGCTAGCGGGACTAGCAATCAGCCCCAGCATTTT.

The chain joins TRBV11-2 to TRBJ2-7; unclear D gene. Germline V gene data show CDR1 as SGHAT and CDR2 as FQNNGV. V was pared by 9 bases and J by 7 bases, with 22 bases between. CDR3 length equals 14 residues. The CDR3 loop is CASNFGVPRIEQYF. DNA of the CDR3: TGTGCCAGTAACTTCGGAGTTCCTCGAATTGAGCAGTACTTC.